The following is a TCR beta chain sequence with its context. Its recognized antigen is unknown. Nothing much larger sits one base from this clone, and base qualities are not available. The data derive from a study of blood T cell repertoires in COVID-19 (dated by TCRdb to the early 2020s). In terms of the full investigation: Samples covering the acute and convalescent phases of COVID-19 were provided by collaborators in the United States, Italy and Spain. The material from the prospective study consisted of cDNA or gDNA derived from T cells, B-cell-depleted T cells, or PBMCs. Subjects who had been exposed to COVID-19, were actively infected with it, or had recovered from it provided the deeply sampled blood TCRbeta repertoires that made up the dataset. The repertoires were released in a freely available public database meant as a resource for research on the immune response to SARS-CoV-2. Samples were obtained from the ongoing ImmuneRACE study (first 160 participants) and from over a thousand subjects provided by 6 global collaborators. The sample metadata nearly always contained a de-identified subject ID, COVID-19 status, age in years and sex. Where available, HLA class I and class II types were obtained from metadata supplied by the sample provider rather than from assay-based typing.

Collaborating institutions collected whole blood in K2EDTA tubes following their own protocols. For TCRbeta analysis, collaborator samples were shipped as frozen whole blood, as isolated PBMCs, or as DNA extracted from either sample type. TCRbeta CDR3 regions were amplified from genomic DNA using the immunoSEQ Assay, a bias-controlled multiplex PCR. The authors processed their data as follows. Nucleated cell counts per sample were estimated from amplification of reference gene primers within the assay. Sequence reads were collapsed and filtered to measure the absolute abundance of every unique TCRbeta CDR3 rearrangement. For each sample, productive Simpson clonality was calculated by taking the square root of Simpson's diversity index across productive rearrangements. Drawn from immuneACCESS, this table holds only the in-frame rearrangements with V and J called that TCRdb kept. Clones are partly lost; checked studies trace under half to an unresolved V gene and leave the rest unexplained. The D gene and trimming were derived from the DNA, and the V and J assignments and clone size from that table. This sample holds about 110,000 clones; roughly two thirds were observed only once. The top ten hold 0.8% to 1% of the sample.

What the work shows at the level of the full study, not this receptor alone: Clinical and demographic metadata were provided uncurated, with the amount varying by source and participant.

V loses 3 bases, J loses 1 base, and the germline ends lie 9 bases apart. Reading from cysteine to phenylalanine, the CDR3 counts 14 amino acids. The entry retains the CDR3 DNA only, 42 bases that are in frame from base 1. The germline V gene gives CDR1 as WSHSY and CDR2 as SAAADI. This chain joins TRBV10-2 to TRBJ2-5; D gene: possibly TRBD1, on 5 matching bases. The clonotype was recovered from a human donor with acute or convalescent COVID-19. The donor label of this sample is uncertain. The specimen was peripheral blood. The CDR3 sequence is CASSESRAQETQYF. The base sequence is TGCGCCAGCAGTGAATCCAGGGCCCAAGAGACCCAGTACTTC.